The rows below give T cell receptor beta chains drawn from one sample of a study of cytomegalovirus exposure and HLA in healthy donors. The table came from immunoSEQ multiplex PCR; TCRdb's copy has only in-frame clones and leaves some out. The sample includes 180,000 or so clones, around 80% seen only once; the top ten take around 4.1%. The sequencing input was PBMCs. These receptors all come from a woman aged 50 to 60 in good health and CMV-seropositive. Each CDR3 is given with its conserved first and last residue. The order of the fields is CDR3 length, clone size, V gene, D gene, J gene, CDR3 protein. D genes are given only for firm matches. Not every row has a clone size; where given, it reads once, few, many or a size class.

>15|.|TRBV25-1|TRBD1|TRBJ1-1
CASSGGQGAPTEAFF
>16|.|TRBV4-1|.|TRBJ2-1
CASSQSPNAHRDEQFF
>15|.|TRBV14|.|TRBJ2-1
CASSPRGSGTNEQFF
>15|.|TRBV6-5|.|TRBJ1-3
CASSYGVGGGNTIYF
>15|once|TRBV6-1|TRBD1|TRBJ2-1
CASSPWTGGGNEQFF
>15|.|TRBV11-2|TRBD1|TRBJ1-4
CASSLYTGGDEKLFF
>15|.|TRBV9|TRBD2|TRBJ2-1
CASSQSGSRYNEQFF
>16|.|TRBV14|.|TRBJ2-1
CASSQGIQVQVDEQFF
>19|.|TRBV4-3|TRBD1|TRBJ1-5
CASSPSLPGQGYSNQPQHF
>13|.|TRBV6-1|TRBD2|TRBJ2-3
CASSEMAGGAQYF
>14|once|TRBV7-3|.|TRBJ2-3
CASSRNSITDTQYF
>14|few|TRBV2|TRBD1|TRBJ1-4
CASSWNRGREKLFF
>20|.|TRBV18|TRBD2|TRBJ2-7
CASSPRTTSGRLVGTYEQYF
>15|.|TRBV19|TRBD1|TRBJ1-2
CASSARQGGNYGYTF
>15|.|TRBV5-1|.|TRBJ2-3
CVSSSGWEITDTQYF
>14|.|TRBV14|TRBD2|TRBJ2-1
CASSQGRLAVGQFF
>15|.|TRBV15|TRBD1|TRBJ2-1
CATSKGAVTYNEQFF
>17|.|TRBV7-3|TRBD2|TRBJ2-5
CASSLSRLAGVAETQYF
>13|.|TRBV5-1|.|TRBJ1-4
CASSSDRREKLFF
>15|.|TRBV7-6|.|TRBJ1-4
CASRYTGNLNEKLFF
>14|.|TRBV7-8|TRBD2|TRBJ2-3
CASSPFGRGDTQYF
>14|.|TRBV27|.|TRBJ1-1
CASSLQDSGPRAFF
>13|.|TRBV21-1|.|TRBJ2-7
CASSLERGYEQYF
>14|once|TRBV18|TRBD1|TRBJ2-1
CASSPAGGYNEQFF
>14|.|TRBV19|.|TRBJ2-7
CASSTGVSSYEQYF
>16|few|TRBV27|TRBD2|TRBJ2-1
CASSSLLAGGGNEQFF
>16|.|TRBV15|TRBD1|TRBJ1-5
CATSTVGQGGNQPQHF
>13|.|TRBV29-1|.|TRBJ1-1
CSVDYGGNTEAFF
>17|.|TRBV10-3|TRBD2|TRBJ2-5
CAISESWRLAGEETQYF
>15|.|TRBV7-2|.|TRBJ1-2
CASSLASTEAYGYTF
>15|.|TRBV5-1|.|TRBJ1-5
CASSVRGSPNQPQHF
>17|once|TRBV6-1|TRBD1|TRBJ1-1
CASSEALQGGRNTEAFF
>15|.|TRBV6-5|TRBD2|TRBJ2-7
CASSYSSGGTYEQYF
>16|.|TRBV5-4|TRBD1|TRBJ2-3
CASSSQGAGGTDTQYF
>16|.|TRBV9|TRBD2|TRBJ2-5
CASSVQPAGGEETQYF
>16|.|TRBV28|.|TRBJ1-3
CASSLGKVEFGNTIYF
>15|.|TRBV6-5|TRBD1|TRBJ1-1
CASSSRQGGSTEAFF
>14|.|TRBV19|TRBD2|TRBJ2-7
CASSIAGISYEQYF
>12|.|TRBV18|.|TRBJ2-7
CASSPGGYEQYF
>14|.|TRBV10-3|.|TRBJ1-2
CAISESSGVKGYTF
>15|.|TRBV5-1|.|TRBJ1-1
CASSPREGGNTEAFF